This T cell receptor beta chain emerged from a study of blood T cell repertoires in COVID-19. As for the study in general: The United States, Italy and Spain were the sources of the acute and convalescent COVID-19 samples. Sources were T cells, B-cell-depleted T cells, or PBMCs; the material itself was cDNA or gDNA.

Followed longitudinally, the Seattle patients had been enrolled during active infection. The germline V gene has CDR1 SGHVS and CDR2 FQNEAQ. CDR3 length: 14 amino acids. V trimming: 3 bases; J trimming: 1 base; junction bases outside the gene matches: 3. In the source study's methods: Estimation of nucleated cell counts was performed using reference gene primer amplification. Profiling relied on immunoSEQ multiplex PCR, and the TCRdb table lists in-frame clones only, not all of them. V, J and clone size are taken as reported in that table, and D and trimming were inferred from the DNA itself. The table has about half a million clones, 75% to 90% seen once; the top ten hold roughly 0.92%. In its sample, this clone was seen a few times.

The V gene is TRBV7-8, the J gene TRBJ2-7, with TRBD2 matching 7 bases. The receptor was isolated from a man younger than 35 with COVID-19, enrolled during active disease. Sequenced input: peripheral blood. For the CDR3, the DNA is TGTGCCAGCAGCTTTGGACTAGGGTCCTACGAGCAGTACTTC. Amino acids: CASSFGLGSYEQYF.